This is a list of T cell receptor beta chains from one sample in a study of Tregs in tolerant kidney transplant recipients. Produced via immunoSEQ multiplex PCR; TCRdb's table is partial and in-frame only. The repertoire holds 200,000 to 300,000 clones, with about 80% as singletons. The sequencing input was CD4+ T cells from blood. These receptor sequences come from a human donor in good health. Each CDR3 is given with its conserved first and last residue. The order of the fields is J gene, V gene, clone size, D gene, CDR3 DNA, CDR3 protein. The D gene is left open where the match is weak. Part of the rows lack a size; the others show once, few, many or a class for expanded clones.

>TRBJ1-1|TRBV7-3|-|-
TGTGCCAGCAGCTTAAAAGGGTTGAACACTGAAGCTTTCTTT
CASSLKGLNTEAFF
>TRBJ2-7|TRBV27|-|-
TGTGCCAGCAAATTCCTCCGGGACGGACCCTACGAGCAGTACTTC
CASKFLRDGPYEQYF
>TRBJ2-7|TRBV6-7|-|TRBD2
TGTGCCAGCAGTTACACAGGGACTAGCGGGAGTAAGCATTGCGAGCAGTACTTC
CASSYTGTSGSKHCEQYF
>TRBJ2-1|TRBV5-1|-|TRBD2
TGCGCCAGCAGCTTGGTACGAGCGGGAGGAAGCTCCTACAATGAGCAGTTCTTC
CASSLVRAGGSSYNEQFF
>TRBJ1-2|TRBV25-1|-|-
TGTGCCAGCAGTGAGGCAGACGTCCCCAGTGGCTACACCTTC
CASSEADVPSGYTF
>TRBJ2-7|TRBV5-4|few|TRBD1
TGTGCCAGCAGCCTAGGGACAGCTTTATACGAGCAGTACTTC
CASSLGTALYEQYF
>TRBJ2-3|TRBV30|-|TRBD2
TGTGCCTGGAGTGGACTAGCGTCTAGCACAGATACGCAGTATTTT
CAWSGLASSTDTQYF
>TRBJ1-2|TRBV5-6|-|-
TGTGCCAGCACCCGGGACACCTTCTATGGCTACACCTTC
CASTRDTFYGYTF
>TRBJ1-1|TRBV27|few|-
TGTGCCAGCAAGAAGGACCAGGGGAACACTGAAGCTTTCTTT
CASKKDQGNTEAFF
>TRBJ1-1|TRBV7-9|-|TRBD1
TGTGCCAGCAGCTACCCCACAGGGGAAGAAGCTTTCTTT
CASSYPTGEEAFF
>TRBJ1-1|TRBV19|-|-
TGTGCCAGTAGTACCCAGACAGGTCCCTCATCGGCTTTCTTT
CASSTQTGPSSAFF
>TRBJ2-3|TRBV12-5|-|-
TGTGCTAGTGGTTTGGTAGGCAGTATCAGGGCCTCTTTCACAGATACGCAGTATTTT
CASGLVGSIRASFTDTQYF